One and the same sample provided the 30 T cell receptor beta chains below, sequenced in a study of OX40 agonist ivuxolimab in advanced cancers. Using immunoSEQ multiplex PCR, the repertoire was profiled, and TCRdb retains in-frame clones only, with some absent. The data hold tens of thousands of clones, with approximately 85% observed a single time. Material: CD4+ or CD8+ T cells sorted from blood, obtained in a trial of the OX40 agonist ivuxolimab. Source of these receptors: an adult with an advanced solid tumor such as melanoma, head and neck, liver or kidney cancer.

The chain recombines TRBV5-6 with TRBJ1-2, with D tentatively TRBD1 (6 bases). Trimming stripped 0 bases from V and 5 bases from J, with 23 bases between. The CDR3 spans 18 residues. Germline V lookup: CDR1 SGHDT, CDR2 YYEEEE. DNA of the CDR3: TGTGCCAGCAGCTTGGAACAGGGTCGGTCTTTTGTGGATTATGGCTACACCTTC. Amino acids: CASSLEQGRSFVDYGYTF.

The chain employs TRBV14 and TRBJ2-2; a possible D gene is TRBD1 (6 bases). V was pared by 4 bases and J by 7 bases, with 10 bases between. The CDR3 extends over 13 amino acids. Germline-derived CDR1 and CDR2 are SGHDN and FVKESK. The CDR3, as DNA: TGTGCCAGCAGCCCTTGGACAGTCGGGGAGCTGTTTTTT. This encodes CASSPWTVGELFF.

This clone has only a few counts. This rearrangement joins TRBV2 to TRBJ2-1; D possibly uses TRBD1 or TRBD2 (6 bases each). Germline V gene sequence: CDR1 SNHLY, CDR2 FYNNEI. This CDR3 is built from 13 residues. Trimming took off 11 bases at V and 10 bases at J, with 21 bases between the two ends. CDR3 loop: CAGGGTFTAEQFF. CDR3 DNA sequence: TGTGCCGGAGGGGGAACTTTCACCGCAGAGCAGTTCTTC.

Note on this clone: At one of its ends the junction is not consistent with the germline gene, which may arise from a read error. This chain links TRBV7-7 with TRBJ2-5; D unclear. CDR3 length: 12 amino acids. CDR1 and CDR2 from the germline V gene are SSHAT and FNYEAQ (reference sequence). CDR3 nucleotides: TGTGCTAGCAGCTCGGCTTCAGAGACCCAGTACTTC. Translating gives CASSSASETQYF.

The chain links TRBV28 to TRBJ1-5, with D perhaps TRBD1 (6 bases). The CDR3 has 15 residues. Germline values: CDR1 MDHEN, CDR2 SYDVKM. Trimming left V 6 bases short and J 2 bases short, with 14 bases between. CDR3 bases: TGTGCCAGCAGACTAGCAGGGGTGGGCAATCAGCCCCAGCATTTT. Its translation: CASRLAGVGNQPQHF.

The V call is TRBV11-3, the J call TRBJ1-1; no firm D call. This CDR3 has 13 amino acids. V was clipped by 1 base and J by 5 bases, with 8 bases between them. Germline CDR1 SGHNT, CDR2 YENEEA. Here the CDR3 reads CASSLGRETEAFF. CDR3 DNA: TGTGCCAGCAGCTTAGGCCGGGAGACTGAAGCTTTCTTT. Based on the CDR3 plus reference TRBV11-3 and TRBJ1-1, the full variable domain is EAGVVQSPRYKIIEKKQPVAFWCNPISGHNTLYWYLQNLGQGPELLIRYENEEAVDDSQLPKDRFSAERLKGVDSTLKIQPAELGDSAVYLCASSLGRETEAFFGQGTRLTVV.

V is TRBV7-9 and J is TRBJ2-7; D is undetermined. The CDR3 runs to 12 residues. With 4 bases removed from V and 4 bases from J, the gap between germline ends came to 8 bases. The germline V gene encodes CDR1 SEHNR and CDR2 FQNEAQ (reference sequence). CDR3 region: CASSSFQYEQYF. The CDR3 coding sequence is TGTGCCAGCAGCTCATTTCAGTACGAGCAGTACTTC.

The V gene is TRBV2, the J gene TRBJ1-6, with a weak D call TRBD1 (6 bases). This CDR3 is built from 16 residues. Germline V gives CDR1 SNHLY, CDR2 FYNNEI. Trimming left V 3 bases short and J 10 bases short, with 19 bases between. Here the CDR3 reads CASSENPWQGLSPLHF. The CDR3 nucleotides are TGTGCCAGCAGTGAGAACCCGTGGCAGGGGTTATCACCCCTCCACTTT. The complete variable domain, with remaining parts taken from reference TRBV2 and TRBJ1-6, reads EPEVTQTPSHQVTQMGQEVILRCVPISNHLYFYWYRQILGQKVEFLVSFYNNEISEKSEIFDDQFSVERPDGSNFTLKIRSTKLEDSAMYFCASSENPWQGLSPLHFGNGTRLTVT.

The chain carries TRBV30 and TRBJ2-1; D perhaps matches TRBD1 (5 bases). This CDR3 has 14 amino acids. From germline, CDR1 is GTSNPN and CDR2 SVGIG (reference sequence). V lost 0 bases, J lost 8 bases, and 14 bases lay in between. For the CDR3, the DNA is TGTGCCTGGAGTGTAAACTGGGGCCGGGATGAGCAGTTCTTC. It translates to CAWSVNWGRDEQFF.

This clone was counted once. V is TRBV7-9 and J is TRBJ2-1, with D hard to call. V dropped 5 bases and J dropped 1 base, with 12 bases sitting between them. CDR1 is SEHNR and CDR2 is FQNEAQ in the germline V gene (reference sequence). There are 15 residues in the CDR3. The CDR3 spells CASSHGRRSYNEQFF. The CDR3 DNA is TGTGCCAGCAGCCACGGACGGCGGTCCTACAATGAGCAGTTCTTC.

The chain recombines TRBV21-1 with TRBJ2-3; TRBD1 was called by the table and not checked on the DNA. TRBV21-1 is a recognized pseudogene. The CDR3 extends over 20 amino acids. CDR3 residues: CASLFFNMGRGTEETDTQYF. CDR3 bases: TGTGCCAGCTTGTTTTTCAATATGGGCCGAGGGACAGAAGAAACAGATACGCAGTATTTT.

The rearrangement uses TRBV10-3 and TRBJ2-7; D is perhaps TRBD1 (6 bases). Germline CDR1 ENHRY, CDR2 SYGVKD. CDR3 size: 15 residues. Trimming removed 6 bases at V and 4 bases at J, with 19 bases between. CDR3: CAISLRDKASYEQYF. The DNA of the CDR3 is TGTGCCATCAGCCTCCGGGACAAGGCCTCGTACGAGCAGTACTTC.

The sample holds a few counts of this clone. The chain recombines TRBV7-9 with TRBJ1-5, with D uncertain. The length of the CDR3 is 14 residues. Germline CDR1 and CDR2: SEHNR and FQNEAQ (reference sequence). V shed 4 bases and J shed 7 bases, with 14 bases lying between them. The DNA of the CDR3 is TGTGCCAGCAGCTCGACGCGGCGGCCACAGCCCCAGCATTTT. Translating gives CASSSTRRPQPQHF.

The genes are TRBV19 and TRBJ1-1; D is possibly TRBD1 (5 bases). The CDR3 loop spans 14 amino acids. Per germline, CDR1 LNHDA and CDR2 SQIVND (reference sequence). Deletions cut 3 bases from V and 4 bases from J, with 12 bases between. The CDR3 nucleotides are TGTGCCAGTAGTATCGGAGCAGGGATCACTGAAGCTTTCTTT. It specifies CASSIGAGITEAFF.

The V call is TRBV18, the J call TRBJ2-7; weak D call: TRBD1 (5 bases). Per germline, CDR1 KGHSH and CDR2 LQKENI. V was trimmed by 3 bases and J by 2 bases, leaving 8 bases between them. This CDR3 comprises 13 residues. CDR3 sequence: CASSPQGPYEQYF. Here the CDR3 DNA reads TGTGCCAGCTCACCGCAGGGTCCCTACGAGCAGTACTTC.

The CDR3 sequence is CASSHQRLGVDTQYF. The CDR3 DNA follows: TGCGCCAGCAGCCACCAGAGGTTGGGAGTCGATACGCAGTATTTT. J is TRBJ2-3 and V is TRBV4-1, with D tentatively TRBD2 (5 bases). CDR1 MGHRA and CDR2 YSYEKL come from the germline V gene. CDR3 size: 15 residues. V shed 3 bases and J shed 6 bases, with 16 bases lying between them.

This chain connects TRBV27 to TRBJ2-7; 7 positions agree with TRBD1. The V and J ends lost 5 bases and 6 bases, in that order; junction bases with no gene match: 7. Germline loops: CDR1 MNHEY, CDR2 SMNVEV (reference sequence). CDR3 size: 13 residues. CDR3 loop: CASSPQGGPEQYF. In nucleotides, the CDR3 is TGTGCCAGCAGTCCCCAAGGGGGCCCCGAGCAGTACTTC.

The rearrangement uses TRBV7-8 and TRBJ2-6; 14 positions agree with TRBD2. Germline lookup yields CDR1 SGHVS and CDR2 FQNEAQ. Trimming cost V 4 bases and J 4 bases; bases outside gene matches: 9. The CDR3 is 19 amino acids. CDR3 sequence (DNA): TGTGCCAGCAGCTCACCGGGACTAGCGGGAGTATCGGGGGCCAACGTCCTGACTTTC. This codes for CASSSPGLAGVSGANVLTF.

The chain couples TRBV2 to TRBJ1-2; D unclear. The CDR3 loop spans 14 amino acids. Per the germline V gene, CDR1 is SNHLY and CDR2 is FYNNEI. V was shortened by 1 base and J by 6 bases, with 12 bases between the two germline ends. This chain's CDR3 is CASSEGAWQNGYTF. The CDR3 DNA sequence: TGTGCCAGCAGTGAAGGGGCTTGGCAGAATGGCTACACCTTC.

The CDR3 region is CAISRNNNEQFF. As DNA, the CDR3 is TGTGCCATCAGTAGGAACAACAATGAGCAGTTCTTC. The rearrangement uses TRBV10-3 and TRBJ2-1; no clear D. CDR1 ENHRY and CDR2 SYGVKD come from the germline V gene. Trimming cost V 5 bases and J 5 bases, with 7 bases left between them. CDR3 size: 12 residues.

This clone was observed a single time. The chain uses TRBV5-4 and TRBJ1-4; D perhaps matches TRBD1 (5 bases). Between the trimmed V and J ends, which lost 0 bases and 12 bases, there was a span of 18 bases. The CDR3 length is 15 residues. Germline values: CDR1 SGHNT, CDR2 YYREEE (reference sequence). CDR3 in amino acids: CASSLGNAGGGELFF. The CDR3 DNA reads as TGTGCCAGCAGCTTGGGGAACGCGGGGGGTGGAGAACTGTTTTTT.

This clone was counted only a few times. The chain employs TRBV28 and TRBJ2-7; D is unclear. The V end was cut by 8 bases, the J end by 1 base, with 9 bases between. The CDR3 consists of 12 residues. In germline, CDR1 is MDHEN, CDR2 SYDVKM. Here the CDR3 DNA reads TGTGCCAGCTGTAAGGAGTCCTACGAGCAGTACTTC. Translation gives CASCKESYEQYF. The whole variable domain, remainder taken from reference TRBV28 and TRBJ2-7, is DVKVTQSSRYLVKRTGEKVFLECVQDMDHENMFWYRQDPGLGLRLIYFSYDVKMKEKGDIPEGYSVSREKKERFSLILESASTNQTSMYLCASCKESYEQYFGPGTRLTVT.

V usage is TRBV11-2 and J usage is TRBJ2-7; D might be TRBD2 (5 bases). Trimming pared 2 bases from V and 1 base from J, leaving 24 bases between. Germline values: CDR1 SGHAT, CDR2 FQNNGV. The CDR3 contains 19 residues. CDR3 in amino acids: CASSLSLYPIGGRSYEQYF. The CDR3 DNA sequence: TGTGCCAGCAGCTTAAGTCTCTACCCCATCGGAGGCAGATCCTACGAGCAGTACTTC. The entire variable domain, with the rest obtained from reference TRBV11-2 and TRBJ2-7, is as follows: EAGVAQSPRYKIIEKRQSVAFWCNPISGHATLYWYQQILGQGPKLLIQFQNNGVVDDSQLPKDRFSAERLKGVDSTLKIQPAKLEDSAVYLCASSLSLYPIGGRSYEQYFGPGTRLTVT.

The chain couples TRBV11-2 to TRBJ2-3; weak D call: TRBD1 (6 bases). Germline CDR1 SGHAT, CDR2 FQNNGV. The V and J ends lost 3 bases and 6 bases respectively, with 16 bases between them. This CDR3 spans 15 amino acids. CDR3 in DNA: TGTGCCAGCAGCTTGGTTTACAGGGAACTGGATACGCAGTATTTT. As protein: CASSLVYRELDTQYF. The full variable domain, in which reference TRBV11-2 and TRBJ2-3 provide the parts outside the CDR3, is EAGVAQSPRYKIIEKRQSVAFWCNPISGHATLYWYQQILGQGPKLLIQFQNNGVVDDSQLPKDRFSAERLKGVDSTLKIQPAKLEDSAVYLCASSLVYRELDTQYFGPGTRLTVL.

V is TRBV9 and J is TRBJ1-1; D unclear. The CDR3 consists of 12 residues. Trimming shortened V by 6 bases and J by 7 bases, and 13 bases separated the two germline ends. Germline V gene data show CDR1 as SGDLS and CDR2 as YYNGEE. CDR3 loop: CASISSAGEAFF. The CDR3 coding sequence is TGTGCCAGCATTAGTAGTGCAGGTGAAGCTTTCTTT.

The chain uses TRBV19 and TRBJ2-1; 12 nucleotides line up with TRBD2. The CDR3 extends over 15 amino acids. The germline CDR1 and CDR2 sequences are LNHDA and SQIVND (reference sequence). The V and J ends lost 6 bases and 9 bases, in that order; junction bases with no gene match: 9. The CDR3: CASSPPSGRAFEQFF. The CDR3 DNA follows: TGTGCCAGTAGCCCCCCTAGCGGGAGGGCCTTTGAGCAGTTCTTC.

The CDR3, as DNA: TGTGCCAGCAGCGCGGGGACCAAGGGGGGCTACACCTTC. It encodes CASSAGTKGGYTF. V and J are TRBV9 and TRBJ1-2; perhaps TRBD1 as D (5 bases). The length of the CDR3 is 13 residues. Deletions cut 3 bases from V and 8 bases from J, with 14 bases between. Looked up from germline, CDR1 is SGDLS and CDR2 is YYNGEE.

The rearrangement joins TRBV5-4 to TRBJ1-1; no definite D call. The CDR3 runs 14 residues. From germline, CDR1 is SGHNT and CDR2 YYREEE (reference sequence). V was clipped by 3 bases and J by 1 base, with 10 bases between them. CDR3 loop: CASSSAHRNTEAFF. CDR3 bases: TGTGCCAGCAGCTCCGCCCATAGGAACACTGAAGCTTTCTTT.

This clone turned up a few times. J is TRBJ2-1 and V is TRBV6-1; D might be TRBD2 (6 bases). Germline V lookup: CDR1 MNHNS, CDR2 SASEGT. Between the trimmed V and J ends, which lost 5 bases and 6 bases, there was a span of 11 bases. CDR3 length equals 13 residues. The chain's CDR3 is CASSLTRSNEQFF. CDR3 nucleotide sequence: TGTGCCAGCAGTTTGACTAGGAGCAATGAGCAGTTCTTC.

The genes are TRBV15 and TRBJ2-1; 11 bases fit TRBD1. This CDR3 has 17 residues. The germline gives CDR1 LNHNV, CDR2 YYDKDF (reference sequence). V shed 5 bases and J 1 base; nucleotides not matched to a gene: 7. The CDR3 region is CATSGFGQGASYNEQFF. Written as DNA, the CDR3 is TGTGCCACCAGCGGATTCGGACAGGGGGCATCCTACAATGAGCAGTTCTTC.